One sample yielded the 23 T cell receptor beta chains listed below, sequenced in a study of early T cells in non-severe SARS-CoV-2 infection. TCRdb used MiXCR to reprocess the 5' RACE reads, holding one entry per CDR3 protein. The repertoire has tens of thousands of distinct CDR3 sequences, approximately 4.5% of them found once; the top ten carry 15% to 20%. Sequenced: whole blood. The origin of the receptors is an adult who was a healthcare worker with PCR-confirmed SARS-CoV-2 infection or an uninfected control (not recorded which).

This clonotype was found many times. The chain joins TRBV5-1 to TRBJ1-1; D perhaps matches TRBD1 (6 bases). Germline values: CDR1 SGHRS, CDR2 YFSETQ. The CDR3 length is 14 residues. V was clipped by 4 bases and J by 5 bases, with 15 bases between them. The DNA for the CDR3 is TGCGCCAGCAGCCCAGGGGCGCTGAGGACTGAAGCTTTCTTT. Translating gives CASSPGALRTEAFF. The variable domain in full, with the rest retrieved from reference TRBV5-1 and TRBJ1-1, is KAGVTQTPRYLIKTRGQQVTLSCSPISGHRSVSWYQQTPGQGLQFLFEYFSETQRNKGNFPGRFSGRQFSNSRSEMNVSTLELGDSALYLCASSPGALRTEAFFGQGTRLTVV.

This clonotype was detected many times. The chain combines TRBV6-6 with TRBJ2-3, with D hard to call. The CDR3 sequence is 12 residues long. V dropped 0 bases and J dropped 5 bases, with 3 bases sitting between them. Germline-derived CDR1 and CDR2 are MNHNY and SVGAGI (reference sequence). In DNA, the CDR3 is TGTGCCAGCAGTTACTCGATAGATACGCAGTATTTT. This sequence encodes CASSYSIDTQYF.

This clonotype was counted ten times or more. The chain carries TRBV20-1 and TRBJ1-5; D call uncertain. The V end was cut by 6 bases, the J end by 5 bases, with 23 bases between. Germline CDR1 is DFQATT and CDR2 is SNEGSKA (reference sequence). CDR3 size: 16 residues. The CDR3 DNA reads TGCAGTGCGAGCAAAACCGGGTCTATCGCGGATCAGCCCCAGCATTTT. Protein: CSASKTGSIADQPQHF.

This clonotype was seen many times. The chain carries TRBV12-3 or TRBV12-4 and TRBJ2-2, with D unresolved. V was clipped by 2 bases and J by 4 bases, with 8 bases between them. The CDR3 contains 14 residues. The CDR3 here is CASSLQIGTGELFF. The CDR3 nucleotides are TGTGCCAGCAGTTTACAAATAGGCACCGGGGAGCTGTTTTTT.

This sequence joins TRBV6-2 or TRBV6-3 and TRBJ2-5; D call uncertain. This CDR3 has 12 amino acids. Trimming shortened V by 0 bases and J by 9 bases, and 8 bases separated the two germline ends. In germline, CDR1 is MNHEY, CDR2 SVGEGT. The CDR3 loop reads CASSYSSRSQYF. CDR3 DNA sequence: TGTGCCAGCAGTTACTCGAGTCGGTCCCAGTACTTC.

This clonotype turned up a few times. The chain joins TRBV20-1 to TRBJ2-1; D might be TRBD2 (5 bases). The CDR3 is 15 amino acids. The V gene lost 0 bases and the J gene lost 4 bases, with 13 bases spanning the gap. The germline CDR1 and CDR2 sequences are DFQATT and SNEGSKA (reference sequence). This chain's CDR3 is CSARDEGLPYNEQFF. In DNA form, the CDR3 reads TGCAGTGCTAGAGATGAGGGTCTCCCTTACAATGAGCAGTTCTTC.

This clonotype was picked up many times. The DNA of the CDR3 is TGCAGTGCTAGAGGGGCATATACGCAGTATTTT. Protein sequence: CSARGAYTQYF. The genes are TRBV20-1 and TRBJ2-3; D gene ambiguous. This CDR3 has 11 residues. From germline, CDR1 is DFQATT and CDR2 SNEGSKA (reference sequence). V gave up 1 base and J gave up 7 bases, with 6 bases separating them.

This clonotype was observed many times. This chain uses TRBV5-1 with TRBJ2-2; D may be TRBD1 (5 bases). Trimming cost V 3 bases and J 1 base, with 7 bases left between them. In germline, CDR1 is SGHRS, CDR2 YFSETQ. The CDR3 has 14 residues. The CDR3 region is CASSYRGNTGELFF. CDR3 coding DNA: TGCGCCAGCAGCTATAGGGGGAACACCGGGGAGCTGTTTTTT.

This clonotype was seen at least ten times. The chain carries TRBV29-1 and TRBJ1-2; 10 bases align to TRBD1. CDR1 SQVTM and CDR2 ANQGSEA come from the germline V gene. This CDR3 is built from 18 residues. J lost 2 bases, V lost 6 bases, and 18 bases had no gene match. For the CDR3, the DNA is TGCAGCGTCGAACCGGCGGGACAGGGGACCTTCTCCAACTATGGCTACACCTTC. It translates to CSVEPAGQGTFSNYGYTF.

The chain uses TRBV28 and TRBJ1-4, with 7 bases lining up with TRBD1. The CDR3 extends over 15 amino acids. Unmatched junction bases numbered 4, after V lost 6 bases and J lost 0 bases. Per the germline V gene, CDR1 is MDHEN and CDR2 is SYDVKM. The CDR3 protein is CASSLQGATNEKLFF. CDR3 sequence (DNA): TGTGCCAGCAGCCTCCAGGGGGCAACTAATGAAAAACTGTTTTTT. Looking up the rest from reference TRBV28 and TRBJ1-4 gives the full variable domain: DVKVTQSSRYLVKRTGEKVFLECVQDMDHENMFWYRQDPGLGLRLIYFSYDVKMKEKGDIPEGYSVSREKKERFSLILESASTNQTSMYLCASSLQGATNEKLFFGSGTQLSVL.

The CDR3 sequence is CSVGALGQGHEQYF. In nucleotides, the CDR3 is TGCAGCGTTGGGGCCCTAGGACAGGGACATGAGCAGTACTTC. The J gene is TRBJ2-7, the V gene TRBV29-1, with 8 bases identical to TRBD1. The V and J ends lost 4 bases and 7 bases, in that order; junction bases with no gene match: 12. Germline loops: CDR1 SQVTM, CDR2 ANQGSEA. CDR3 size: 14 residues.

This clonotype was seen at least ten times. This chain joins TRBV6-1 and TRBJ1-5, with D possibly TRBD1 on 5 matching bases. The CDR3 length is 13 residues. Trimming removed 8 bases from V and 6 bases from J, with 14 bases in between. CDR1 and CDR2 from the germline V gene are MNHNS and SASEGT. The CDR3: CASGGSVAQPQHF. The CDR3 nucleotides are TGTGCCAGCGGGGGTTCGGTCGCTCAGCCCCAGCATTTT.

This clonotype was seen at least ten times. This chain joins TRBV20-1 and TRBJ2-7; D may be TRBD1 (5 bases). V lost 6 bases and J 1 base, leaving 10 bases between the germline ends. The CDR3 has 12 residues. Germline values: CDR1 DFQATT, CDR2 SNEGSKA (reference sequence). DNA of the CDR3: TGCAGTGCGACGACAGTGTCCTACGAGCAGTACTTC. Translation gives CSATTVSYEQYF.

This clonotype was counted at least ten times. V usage is TRBV7-2 and J usage is TRBJ2-2; TRBD2 matches 7 bases. The trim removed 7 bases at V and 2 bases at J, leaving 10 bases unmatched. The CDR3 has 16 residues. Germline CDR1 and CDR2: SGHTA and FQGNSA. CDR3 sequence: CASTPLGRANTGELFF. The CDR3 DNA reads TGTGCCAGCACCCCGTTGGGGAGGGCTAACACCGGGGAGCTGTTTTTT.

This clonotype has at least ten counts. The CDR3 coding sequence is TGTGCCAGCAGCTCCAGGACGGATTCACCCCTCCACTTT. This codes for CASSSRTDSPLHF. J is TRBJ1-6 and V is TRBV7-9; D is unclear. The V end was cut by 4 bases, the J end by 8 bases, with 9 bases between. Germline loops: CDR1 SEHNR, CDR2 FQNEAQ (reference sequence). This CDR3 is 13 amino acids long.

This clonotype was seen repeatedly, ten times or more. The J gene is TRBJ2-1, the V gene TRBV3-1, with D unresolved. The CDR3 runs 12 residues. V lost 0 bases to trimming and J lost 7 bases, with 4 bases between them. CDR1 is LGHDT, CDR2 YNNKEL, per germline (reference sequence). The CDR3 sequence: CASSQDRNEQFF. CDR3 DNA: TGTGCCAGCAGCCAAGATCGAAATGAGCAGTTCTTC.

This clonotype was seen ten or more times. This chain joins TRBV7-2 and TRBJ1-5, with no clear D. This CDR3 region has 13 residues. V was pared by 5 bases and J by 3 bases, with 8 bases between. CDR1 and CDR2 from the germline V gene are SGHTA and FQGNSA. The CDR3 DNA follows: TGTGCCAGCAGCGGACGGGTCAATCAGCCCCAGCATTTT. Translated: CASSGRVNQPQHF. Together with reference TRBV7-2 and TRBJ1-5, the CDR3 gives the full variable domain: GAGVSQSPSNKVTEKGKDVELRCDPISGHTALYWYRQSLGQGLEFLIYFQGNSAPDKSGLPSDRFSAERTGGSVSTLTIQRTQQEDSAVYLCASSGRVNQPQHFGDGTRLSIL.

Of note for this clonotype: This could be a read error, since a much larger clone is one nucleotide away. This chain links TRBV7-3 with TRBJ2-2; D is undetermined. The CDR3 is 13 amino acids. Germline CDR1 is SGHTA and CDR2 is FQGTGA. CDR3 nucleotides: TGTGCCGGCAGCCCGTTTGGCCCCGGGGAGCTGTTTTTT. This translates into CAGSPFGPGELFF.

This clonotype was observed many times. The rearrangement uses TRBV4-1 and TRBJ1-2, with a tentative D call TRBD1 (5 bases). Germline CDR1 reads MGHRA; CDR2 reads YSYEKL. The CDR3 has 15 amino acids. V was shortened by 4 bases and J by 1 base, with 13 bases between the two germline ends. This CDR3 reads CASSPGGRDNYGYTF. CDR3 DNA: TGCGCCAGCAGCCCCGGGGGTCGGGATAACTATGGCTACACCTTC.

This clonotype was seen ten or more times. The chain links TRBV2 to TRBJ2-7; 8 bases agree with TRBD2. Trimming at V came to 2 bases and at J to 5 bases, leaving 8 bases not matched to a gene. Per the germline V gene, CDR1 is SNHLY and CDR2 is FYNNEI. The CDR3 is made up of 15 amino acids. The CDR3 DNA reads as TGTGCCAGCAGTGAAATGGGACTAGAGCGGAACGAGCAGTACTTC. This translates into CASSEMGLERNEQYF.

This clonotype was seen at least ten times. The chain carries TRBV7-6 and TRBJ2-1; 11 bases line up with TRBD1. This CDR3 comprises 15 residues. Looked up from germline, CDR1 is SGHVS and CDR2 is FNYEAQ. Trimming took 5 bases from V and 9 from J; bases not matched to a gene: 9. The CDR3 nucleotides are TGTGCCAGCAGCGTCCGGACAGGGGGCTTAGGTGAGCAGTTCTTC. Its translation: CASSVRTGGLGEQFF. Full variable domain (remainder filled in from reference TRBV7-6 and TRBJ2-1): GAGVSQSPRYKVTKRGQDVALRCDPISGHVSLYWYRQALGQGPEFLTYFNYEAQQDKSGLPNDRFSAERPEGSISTLTIQRTEQRDSAMYRCASSVRTGGLGEQFFGPGTRLTVL.

There are many counts of this clonotype. The chain is built from TRBV7-9 and TRBJ2-3; 14 nucleotides line up with TRBD2. Germline CDR1 is SEHNR and CDR2 is FQNEAQ (reference sequence). The CDR3 totals 18 residues. The junction had 12 bases not matched to a gene; V was cut back by 4 bases and J by 6 bases. CDR3 loop: CASSSRPRGLAGADTQYF. For the CDR3, the DNA is TGTGCCAGCAGCTCCCGGCCAAGGGGACTAGCGGGGGCGGATACGCAGTATTTT.

This clonotype showed up many times. The V and J genes are TRBV7-2 and TRBJ2-2; TRBD1 is a possible D gene (6 bases). Trimming removed 2 bases from V and 0 bases from J, with 16 bases in between. Germline CDR1 reads SGHTA; CDR2 reads FQGNSA. The CDR3 contains 18 residues. The CDR3 here is CASSLKGTGTSNTGELFF. CDR3 nucleotide sequence: TGTGCCAGCAGCTTAAAGGGGACCGGGACATCGAACACCGGGGAGCTGTTTTTT. The full variable domain, completed using reference TRBV7-2 and TRBJ2-2, is GAGVSQSPSNKVTEKGKDVELRCDPISGHTALYWYRQSLGQGLEFLIYFQGNSAPDKSGLPSDRFSAERTGGSVSTLTIQRTQQEDSAVYLCASSLKGTGTSNTGELFFGEGSRLTVL.